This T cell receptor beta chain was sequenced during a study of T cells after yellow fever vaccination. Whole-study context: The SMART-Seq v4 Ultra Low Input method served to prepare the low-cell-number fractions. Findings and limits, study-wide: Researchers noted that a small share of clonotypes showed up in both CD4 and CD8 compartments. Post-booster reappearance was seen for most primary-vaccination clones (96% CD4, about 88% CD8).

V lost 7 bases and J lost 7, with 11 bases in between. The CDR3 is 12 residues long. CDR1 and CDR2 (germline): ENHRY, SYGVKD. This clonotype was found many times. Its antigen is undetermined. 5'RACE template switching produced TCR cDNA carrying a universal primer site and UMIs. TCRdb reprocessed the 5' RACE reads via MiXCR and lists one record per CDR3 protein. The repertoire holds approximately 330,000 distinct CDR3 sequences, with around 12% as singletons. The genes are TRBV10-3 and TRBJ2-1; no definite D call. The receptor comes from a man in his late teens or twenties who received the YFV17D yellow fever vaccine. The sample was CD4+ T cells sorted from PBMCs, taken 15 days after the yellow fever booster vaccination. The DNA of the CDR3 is TGTGCCATCAACGGTAACGAGAATGAGCAGTTCTTC. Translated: CAINGNENEQFF.